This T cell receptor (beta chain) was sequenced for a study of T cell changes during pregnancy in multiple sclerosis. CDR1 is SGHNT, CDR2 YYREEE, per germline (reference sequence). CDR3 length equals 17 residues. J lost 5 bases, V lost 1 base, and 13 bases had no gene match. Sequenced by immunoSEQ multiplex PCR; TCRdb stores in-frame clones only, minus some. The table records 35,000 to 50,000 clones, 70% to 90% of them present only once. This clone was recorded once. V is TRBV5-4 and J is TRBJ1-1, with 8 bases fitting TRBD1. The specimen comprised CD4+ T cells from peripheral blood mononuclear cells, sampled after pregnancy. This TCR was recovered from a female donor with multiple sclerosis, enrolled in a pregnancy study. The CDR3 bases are TGTGCCAGCAGCTTGAGGACCGCAGGGGGCGCGGGAACTGAAGCTTTCTTT. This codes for CASSLRTAGGAGTEAFF.